This note documents a single T cell receptor (beta chain) sequence. Antigen unknown. With UMI labels, 5' RACE was used to prepare the TRB cDNA libraries. TCRdb reprocessed the 5' RACE reads and reports one entry per CDR3 protein, with no DNA. This sample's table reports 92,000 or so distinct CDR3 sequences. The entry originates in a study of CXCR3-negative and CXCR3-positive naive CD8 T cells. The CDR3 spans 15 residues. CDR1 and CDR2 from the germline V gene are SGHAT and FQNNGV. General study points: Whereas both naive subsets had comparably high diversity, memory CD8+ cells had much lower diversity. More hydrophobic TRB CDR3s occurred in CXCR3-positive than in CXCR3-negative naive cells.

CD45RO-CCR7+CD27+CD95- expression identified naive CD8+ T cells. This sequence joins TRBV11-2 and TRBJ2-7. The receptor was derived from a human donor in good health. Some clones in this sample may be carry-over from other donors' samples. Sequenced: naive CXCR3- CD8+ T cells from blood. Subset described: CD45RO-CCR7+CD27+CD95- naive CD8+ T cells lacking CXCR3 (TNR3-). The CDR3 sequence: CASSSDSGSGYEQYF.